This T cell receptor (beta chain) was observed in a study of T cell repertoires in cytomegalovirus infection. The V gene lost 1 base and the J gene lost 5 bases, with 14 bases spanning the gap. The CDR3 consists of 14 residues. The germline gives CDR1 DFQATT, CDR2 SNEGSKA (reference sequence). TCRdb redid the calling of the reads with MiXCR, one entry per CDR3 protein. This sample has 150,000 to 190,000 distinct CDR3 sequences, with around 22% found just once. J is TRBJ2-5 and V is TRBV20-1; D remains ambiguous. The sequenced sample consisted of PBMCs. This TCR was sampled from a human donor in good health (CMV status not recorded). Some clones in this sample may be carry-over from other donors' samples. This CDR3 is CSARVDGPRETQYF. CDR3 in DNA: TGCAGTGCTAGAGTTGATGGGCCTCGGGAGACCCAGTACTTC.